A selection of T cell receptor beta chains follows, all from one sample in a study of T cell repertoires in cytomegalovirus infection. These receptors' targets are unknown. MiXCR, run by TCRdb on the reads, gives a single entry per CDR3 protein. The data show approximately 350,000 distinct CDR3 sequences, about 32% seen once. The specimen comprised cultured PBMCs, sampled from culture after CMV antigen stimulation. The receptor set was obtained from a human donor in good health (CMV status not recorded). Some clones in this sample may be carry-over from other donors' samples. Both conserved end residues are part of each CDR3. D genes are given only for firm matches. Only part of the rows carry a size: once, few, many, or a class if the clone is expanded.

d_gene	abundance	v_gene	j_gene	len	CDR3nt	CDR3aa
TRBD2	many	TRBV7-2	TRBJ2-2	16	TGTGCCAGCAGCCCTACTAGCGGGAGCTTTGGCGGGGAGCTGTTTTTT	CASSPTSGSFGGELFF
NA	few	TRBV4-1	TRBJ2-1	14	TGCGCCAGCAGCCAAGGACCAGCTAACAATGAGCAGTTCTTC	CASSQGPANNEQFF
NA	many	TRBV7-2	TRBJ1-1	14	TGTGCCAGCAGCTTCCAACGAGGGCAAACTGAAGCTTTCTTT	CASSFQRGQTEAFF
NA	NA	TRBV4-3	TRBJ1-5	15	TGCGCCAGCAGCCAAGGAGGGGGATATGGTCAGCCCCAGCATTTT	CASSQGGGYGQPQHF
NA	NA	TRBV6-6	TRBJ2-7	14	TGTGCCAGCAGTTACTCGGGAGGCCCCTACGAGCAGTACTTC	CASSYSGGPYEQYF
TRBD2	NA	TRBV7-9	TRBJ2-1	17	TGTGCCAGCAGCCCAGGGACTTTAGCGGGCACAAACAATGAGCAGTTCTTC	CASSPGTLAGTNNEQFF
TRBD2	few	TRBV7-2	TRBJ2-3	16	TGTGCCAGCAGCTTAGGTTGGGAGCGGGGGACAGATACGCAGTATTTT	CASSLGWERGTDTQYF
NA	NA	TRBV7-2	TRBJ2-6	15	TGTGCCAGCAGCTTAGGGACAACTGGGGCCAACGTCCTGACTTTC	CASSLGTTGANVLTF
NA	NA	TRBV5-4	TRBJ1-2	15	TGTGCCAGCAGCTTTCCCGGCAGGGACGTCTATGGCTACACCTTC	CASSFPGRDVYGYTF
TRBD1	many	TRBV7-2	TRBJ1-6	14	TGTGCCAGCATCCGGACAGGGGGCAATTCACCCCTCCACTTT	CASIRTGGNSPLHF
TRBD2	NA	TRBV10-2	TRBJ2-5	16	TGCGCCAGCAGTGACGGGACTAGCGGGAGACCGGAGACCCAGTACTTC	CASSDGTSGRPETQYF
NA	NA	TRBV19	TRBJ1-5	16	TGTGTCAGTAGTCTCAGGGACGCTGGAAGGGATCAGCCCCAGCATTTT	CVSSLRDAGRDQPQHF
TRBD2	NA	TRBV7-8	TRBJ2-1	14	TGTGCCAGCAGCTTCGGGATCGGGGGGAATGAGCAGTTCTTC	CASSFGIGGNEQFF
NA	NA	TRBV5-1	TRBJ1-1	15	TGCGCCAGCAGCCTTCTCCTAGGGACGAACACTGAAGCTTTCTTT	CASSLLLGTNTEAFF
NA	NA	TRBV19	TRBJ1-3	17	TGTGCCAGTAGTATAGATCTGTCAGAAACTACTGGAAACACCATATATTTT	CASSIDLSETTGNTIYF
NA	NA	TRBV7-3	TRBJ2-3	15	TGTGCCAGCAGCTTAATAGGCGGAGACACAGATACGCAGTATTTT	CASSLIGGDTDTQYF
TRBD1	NA	TRBV6-1	TRBJ2-7	11	TGTGCCAGCAGTGAGAGCCGGGACAGATATTTC	CASSESRDRYF
TRBD1	NA	TRBV12-3/TRBV12-4	TRBJ2-7	15	TGTGCCAGCAGTCTCGGACAGGGGGGTTTTTACGAGCAGTACTTC	CASSLGQGGFYEQYF
NA	NA	TRBV9	TRBJ2-2	14	TGTGCCAGCAGCGTATCAGGGGCTCGAGGGGAGCTGTTTTTT	CASSVSGARGELFF
TRBD1	many	TRBV7-7	TRBJ2-2	15	TGTGCTAGCGGACAGGGGGCGCCGGGCACCGGGGAGCTGTTTTTT	CASGQGAPGTGELFF
TRBD2	NA	TRBV7-6	TRBJ2-1	14	TGTGCCAGCAGCTCCTCATCGGGAGGGAGTGAGCAGTTCTTC	CASSSSSGGSEQFF
TRBD1	NA	TRBV13	TRBJ1-2	14	TGTGCCAGCAGCTTACAACAGGGGCTTGGTGGCTACACCTTC	CASSLQQGLGGYTF
TRBD1	NA	TRBV12-3/TRBV12-4	TRBJ1-2	14	TGTGCCAGCAGTCGAAGACAGGGGTACTATGGCTACACCTTC	CASSRRQGYYGYTF
TRBD2	few	TRBV6-6	TRBJ2-7	14	TGTGCCAGCAGTTACCCTTCCGGCGGGAGCGAGCAGTACTTC	CASSYPSGGSEQYF
TRBD2	many	TRBV6-2/TRBV6-3	TRBJ2-7	17	TGTGCCAGCAGTTACGGGACTAGCGGGAACCTCCTCTACGAGCAGTACTTC	CASSYGTSGNLLYEQYF
TRBD2	NA	TRBV4-1	TRBJ2-1	16	TGCGCCAGCAGCCAAGCGACTAGCGGATACTACAATGAGCAGTTCTTC	CASSQATSGYYNEQFF
TRBD2	few	TRBV6-1	TRBJ2-1	16	TGTGCCAGCAGTGAAGGGCCTAGCGGGAGATACAATGAGCAGTTCTTC	CASSEGPSGRYNEQFF
TRBD1	many	TRBV11-3	TRBJ1-1	18	TGTGCCAGCAGCACGGCACAGGGGTGGGAAGTTTGGAGCACTGAAGCTTTCTTT	CASSTAQGWEVWSTEAFF
TRBD2	NA	TRBV7-9	TRBJ2-7	15	TGTGCCAGCAGCTTTATTAGCGGGATTCGATACGAGCAGTACTTC	CASSFISGIRYEQYF
NA	NA	TRBV11-2	TRBJ2-1	14	TGTGCCAGCAGCTTAGGCCAGGCCTACAATGAGCAGTTCTTC	CASSLGQAYNEQFF
NA	NA	TRBV7-6	TRBJ1-4	14	TGTGCCAGCAGCCCCGGCGGGGTTTATGAAAAACTGTTTTTT	CASSPGGVYEKLFF
NA	NA	TRBV7-9	TRBJ2-7	15	TGTGCCAGCAGCTCGCCCGACCGATCCCCTAACGAGCAGTACTTC	CASSSPDRSPNEQYF
NA	once	TRBV24-1	TRBJ1-5	14	TGTGCCACCAGCGGCGGGGTTTCCAATCAGCCCCAGCATTTT	CATSGGVSNQPQHF
TRBD2	many	TRBV7-8	TRBJ2-3	20	TGTGCCAGCAGCTTAGCGCTCGGCGCTAGCGGGAGGGCTAGCACAGATACGCAGTATTTT	CASSLALGASGRASTDTQYF
NA	few	TRBV12-3/TRBV12-4	TRBJ1-1	13	TGTGCCAGCAGTTACAGGGTCCCCACTGAAGCTTTCTTT	CASSYRVPTEAFF
NA	NA	TRBV7-8	TRBJ1-3	17	TGTGCCAGCAGCCCGCTCGGGGAGGGGAATCGAGGAAACACCATATATTTT	CASSPLGEGNRGNTIYF
NA	NA	TRBV12-3/TRBV12-4	TRBJ1-5	14	TGTGCCAGCAGCCGCGAGTGGCGCGGTCAGCCCCAGCATTTT	CASSREWRGQPQHF
NA	few	TRBV6-5	TRBJ2-1	15	TGTGCCAGCAGTTACGAAGGGAGCTCCTACAATGAGCAGTTCTTC	CASSYEGSSYNEQFF
TRBD2	many	TRBV28	TRBJ2-7	11	TGTGCCAGCAAGGCTAGCGGAGAGCAGTACTTC	CASKASGEQYF
TRBD1	NA	TRBV20-1	TRBJ2-7	14	TGCAGTGCTAGTCGTCAGGGGGTAGTTTACGAGCAGTACTTC	CSASRQGVVYEQYF
NA	many	TRBV4-1	TRBJ2-5	11	TGCGCCAGCAGCCAAGAGGAGACCCAGTACTTC	CASSQEETQYF
NA	few	TRBV20-1	TRBJ2-1	14	TGCAGTGCTTGGGCCTCGAGCTCCTACAATGAGCAGTTCTTC	CSAWASSSYNEQFF
NA	NA	TRBV7-2	TRBJ2-1	15	TGTGCCAGCCGTAGGAACGAGGGAGGAAACAATGAGCAGTTCTTC	CASRRNEGGNNEQFF
NA	few	TRBV19	TRBJ2-1	16	TGTGCCAGTAGCTTCTTAGGTGACATCTCCTACAATGAGCAGTTCTTC	CASSFLGDISYNEQFF
TRBD1	NA	TRBV14	TRBJ1-2	16	TGTGCCAGCAGCCAAGATCGCATCGGGACAGTGAATGGCTACACCTTC	CASSQDRIGTVNGYTF